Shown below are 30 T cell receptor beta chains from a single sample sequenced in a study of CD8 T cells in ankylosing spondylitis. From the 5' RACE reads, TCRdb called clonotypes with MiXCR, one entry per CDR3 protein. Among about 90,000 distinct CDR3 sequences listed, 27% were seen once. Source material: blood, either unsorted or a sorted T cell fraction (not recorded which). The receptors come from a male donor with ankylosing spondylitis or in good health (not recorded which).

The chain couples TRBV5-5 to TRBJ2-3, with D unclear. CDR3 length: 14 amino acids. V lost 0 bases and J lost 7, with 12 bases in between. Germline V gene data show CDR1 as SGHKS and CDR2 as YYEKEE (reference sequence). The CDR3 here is CASSLGRSPNTQYF. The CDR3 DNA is TGTGCCAGCAGCTTGGGACGGTCCCCGAATACGCAGTATTTT.

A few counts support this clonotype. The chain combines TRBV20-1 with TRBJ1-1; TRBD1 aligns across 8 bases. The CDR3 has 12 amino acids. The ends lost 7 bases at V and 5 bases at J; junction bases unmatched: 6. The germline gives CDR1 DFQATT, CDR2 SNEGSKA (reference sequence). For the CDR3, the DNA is TGCAGTGTCCAACAGGGGGGAACTGAAGCTTTCTTT. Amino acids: CSVQQGGTEAFF.

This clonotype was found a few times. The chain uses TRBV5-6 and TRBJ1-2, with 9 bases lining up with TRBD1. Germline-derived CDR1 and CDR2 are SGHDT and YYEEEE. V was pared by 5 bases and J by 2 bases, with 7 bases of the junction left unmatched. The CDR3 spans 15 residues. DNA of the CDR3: TGTGCCAGCAGTGTGCCCGACAGGGGGAACTATGGCTACACCTTC. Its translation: CASSVPDRGNYGYTF.

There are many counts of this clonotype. The CDR3, as DNA: TGCAGCGCGTTGAATAGCGGGATCTCCTACAATGAGCAGTTCTTC. Its protein product is CSALNSGISYNEQFF. J is TRBJ2-1 and V is TRBV29-1; 8 nucleotides line up with TRBD2. CDR1 SQVTM and CDR2 ANQGSEA come from the germline V gene. The CDR3 is 15 amino acids. The J segment lost 0 bases and the V segment lost 7 bases, leaving 8 bases of the junction unmatched.

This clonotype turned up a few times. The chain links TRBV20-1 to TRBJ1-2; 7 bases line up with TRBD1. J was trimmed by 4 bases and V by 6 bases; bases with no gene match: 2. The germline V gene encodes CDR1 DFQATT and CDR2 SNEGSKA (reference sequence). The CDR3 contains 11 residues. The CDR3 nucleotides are TGCAGTGCAGGGGACAGCTATGGCTACACCTTC. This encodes CSAGDSYGYTF.

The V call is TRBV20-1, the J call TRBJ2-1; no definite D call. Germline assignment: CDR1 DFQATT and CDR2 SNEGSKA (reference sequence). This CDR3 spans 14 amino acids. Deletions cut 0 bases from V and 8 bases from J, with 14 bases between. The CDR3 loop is CSAREGARRYEQFF. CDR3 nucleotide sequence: TGCAGTGCTAGAGAAGGCGCCAGAAGGTATGAGCAGTTCTTC.

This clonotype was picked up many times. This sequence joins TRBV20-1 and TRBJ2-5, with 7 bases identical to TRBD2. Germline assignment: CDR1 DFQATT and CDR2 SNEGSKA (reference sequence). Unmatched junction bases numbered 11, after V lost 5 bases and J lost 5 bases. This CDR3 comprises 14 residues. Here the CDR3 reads CSAWGGSGRETQYF. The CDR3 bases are TGCAGTGCTTGGGGGGGAAGTGGCCGGGAGACCCAGTACTTC.

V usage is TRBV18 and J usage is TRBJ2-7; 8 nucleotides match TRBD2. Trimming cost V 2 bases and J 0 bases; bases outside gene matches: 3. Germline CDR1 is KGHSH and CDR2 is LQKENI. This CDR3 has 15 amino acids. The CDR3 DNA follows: TGTGCCAGCTCACCAGGGACTAGAAGCTCCTACGAGCAGTACGTC. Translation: CASSPGTRSSYEQYV.

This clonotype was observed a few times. This CDR3 reads CASSVHNEQFF. For the CDR3, the DNA is TGTGCCAGCAGCGTACACAATGAGCAGTTCTTC. The rearrangement links TRBV9 to TRBJ2-1, with D unclear. The CDR3 has 11 amino acids. V was cut by 1 base and J by 5 bases, with 1 base left in between. Germline lookup yields CDR1 SGDLS and CDR2 YYNGEE.

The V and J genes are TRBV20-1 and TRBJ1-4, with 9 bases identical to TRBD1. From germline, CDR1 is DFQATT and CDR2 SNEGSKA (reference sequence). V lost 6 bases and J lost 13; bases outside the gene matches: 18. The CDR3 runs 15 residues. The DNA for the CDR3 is TGCAGTGCCCCTGGGGGGACAGGGTTCCGCGAGGGACTGTTTTTT. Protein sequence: CSAPGGTGFREGLFF.

The CDR3 nucleotides read TGCGCCAGCAGCCCGACGTTCCAAGTGGAGCAGTACTTC. It translates to CASSPTFQVEQYF. V gene TRBV5-1 combines with J gene TRBJ2-7; D unresolved. Germline CDR1 SGHRS, CDR2 YFSETQ. V dropped 4 bases and J dropped 7 bases, with 15 bases sitting between them. The CDR3 is 13 amino acids.

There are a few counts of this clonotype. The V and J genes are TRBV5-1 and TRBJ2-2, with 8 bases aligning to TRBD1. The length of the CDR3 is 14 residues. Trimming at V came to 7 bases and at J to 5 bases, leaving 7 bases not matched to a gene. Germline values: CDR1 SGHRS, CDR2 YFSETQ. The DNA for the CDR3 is TGCGCCAGCTCCAAGGACAGGGCTACCGGGGAGCTGTTTTTT. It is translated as CASSKDRATGELFF.

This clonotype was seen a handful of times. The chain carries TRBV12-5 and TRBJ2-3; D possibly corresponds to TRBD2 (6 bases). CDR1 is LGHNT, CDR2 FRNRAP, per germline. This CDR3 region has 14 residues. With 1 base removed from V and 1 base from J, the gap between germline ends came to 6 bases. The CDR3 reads CASGLGGGTDTQYF. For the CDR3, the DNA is TGTGCTAGTGGTTTGGGGGGGGGCACAGATACGCAGTATTTT.

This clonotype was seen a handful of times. CDR3 amino acids: CSASGMGSIDTQYF. CDR3 DNA sequence: TGCAGTGCTAGCGGGATGGGGAGTATAGATACGCAGTATTTT. The V gene is TRBV20-1, the J gene TRBJ2-3; D might be TRBD2 (5 bases). V lost 3 bases, J lost 5 bases, and 15 bases lay in between. CDR3 length: 14 amino acids. Germline V gives CDR1 DFQATT, CDR2 SNEGSKA (reference sequence).

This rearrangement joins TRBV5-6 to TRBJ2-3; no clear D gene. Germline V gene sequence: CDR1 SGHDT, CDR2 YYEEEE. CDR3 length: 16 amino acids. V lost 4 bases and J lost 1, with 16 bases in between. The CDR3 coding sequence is TGTGCCAGCAGCCCTAGTCCCCCTGTGGGCACAGATACGCAGTATTTT. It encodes CASSPSPPVGTDTQYF.

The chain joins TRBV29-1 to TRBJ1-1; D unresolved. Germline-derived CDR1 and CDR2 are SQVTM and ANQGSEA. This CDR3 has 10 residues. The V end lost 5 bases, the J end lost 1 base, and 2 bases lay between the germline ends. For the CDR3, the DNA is TGCAGCGTTAAGAACACTGAAGCTTTCTTT. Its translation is CSVKNTEAFF.

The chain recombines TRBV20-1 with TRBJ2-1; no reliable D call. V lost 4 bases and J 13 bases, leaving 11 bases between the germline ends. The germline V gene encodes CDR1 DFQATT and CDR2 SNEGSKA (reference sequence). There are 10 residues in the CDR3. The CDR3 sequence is CSATDGFQFF. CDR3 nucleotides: TGCAGTGCTACTGATGGATTTCAGTTCTTC.

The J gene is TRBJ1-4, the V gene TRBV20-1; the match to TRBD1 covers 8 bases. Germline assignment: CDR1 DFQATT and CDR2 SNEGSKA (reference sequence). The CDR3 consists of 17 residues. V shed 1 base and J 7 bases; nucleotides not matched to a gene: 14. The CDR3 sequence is CSARGLISGGFGEKLFF. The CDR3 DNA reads TGCAGTGCTAGAGGCCTTATCTCAGGGGGCTTCGGTGAAAAACTGTTTTTT.

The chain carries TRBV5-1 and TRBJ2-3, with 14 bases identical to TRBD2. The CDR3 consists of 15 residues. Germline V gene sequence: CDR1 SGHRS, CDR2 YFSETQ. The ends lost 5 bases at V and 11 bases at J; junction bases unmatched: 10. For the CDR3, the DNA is TGCGCCAGCAGGGTTTTTGGGACTAGCGGGAGCGTGCAGTATTTT. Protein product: CASRVFGTSGSVQYF.

The DNA of the CDR3 is TGTGCCAGCAGTGGAGGGGATGAGCAGTTCTTC. Translating gives CASSGGDEQFF. This chain uses TRBV25-1 with TRBJ2-1; either TRBD1 or TRBD2 may fit D (5 bases each). This CDR3 is 11 amino acids long. In germline, CDR1 is MGHDK, CDR2 SYGVNS. Trimming shortened V by 4 bases and J by 8 bases, and 6 bases separated the two germline ends. The variable domain in full, with the rest retrieved from reference TRBV25-1 and TRBJ2-1, is EADIYQTPRYLVIGTGKKITLECSQTMGHDKMYWYQQDPGMELHLIHYSYGVNSTEKGDLSSESTVSRIRTEHFPLTLESARPSHTSQYLCASSGGDEQFFGPGTRLTVL.

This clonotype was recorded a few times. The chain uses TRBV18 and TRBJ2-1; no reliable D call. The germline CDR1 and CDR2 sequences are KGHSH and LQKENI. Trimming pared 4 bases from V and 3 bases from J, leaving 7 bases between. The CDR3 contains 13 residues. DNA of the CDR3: TGTGCCAGCTCACGGGCACGCTACAATGAGCAGTTCTTC. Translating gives CASSRARYNEQFF.

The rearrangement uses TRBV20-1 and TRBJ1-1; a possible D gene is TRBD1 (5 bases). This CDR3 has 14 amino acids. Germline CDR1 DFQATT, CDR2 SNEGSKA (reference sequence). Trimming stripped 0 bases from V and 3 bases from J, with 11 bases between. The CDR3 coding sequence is TGCAGTGCTAGAGAAGGCAGGGAGGACACTGAAGCTTTCTTT. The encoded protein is CSAREGREDTEAFF.

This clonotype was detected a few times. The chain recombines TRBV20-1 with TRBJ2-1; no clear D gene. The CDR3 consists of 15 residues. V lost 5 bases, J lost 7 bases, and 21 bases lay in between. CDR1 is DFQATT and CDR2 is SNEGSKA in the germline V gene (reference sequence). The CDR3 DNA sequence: TGCAGTGCTGAACTGGGCGATCGGATGCGGAATGAGCAGTTCTTC. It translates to CSAELGDRMRNEQFF.

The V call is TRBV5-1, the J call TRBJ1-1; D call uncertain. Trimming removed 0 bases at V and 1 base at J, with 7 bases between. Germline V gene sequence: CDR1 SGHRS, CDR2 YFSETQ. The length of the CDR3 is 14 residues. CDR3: CASSLDPGNTEAFF. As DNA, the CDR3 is TGCGCCAGCAGCTTGGATCCGGGGAACACTGAAGCTTTCTTT.

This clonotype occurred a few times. In DNA, the CDR3 is TGCGCCAGCAGCCCACCCGGACATCCGTTGTCTGAGCAGTTCTTC. Translation gives CASSPPGHPLSEQFF. This chain links TRBV5-1 with TRBJ2-1; weak D call: TRBD1 (5 bases). There are 15 residues in the CDR3. Germline V gives CDR1 SGHRS, CDR2 YFSETQ. Trimming left V 4 bases short and J 9 bases short, with 20 bases between. Complete variable domain (other parts from reference TRBV5-1 and TRBJ2-1): KAGVTQTPRYLIKTRGQQVTLSCSPISGHRSVSWYQQTPGQGLQFLFEYFSETQRNKGNFPGRFSGRQFSNSRSEMNVSTLELGDSALYLCASSPPGHPLSEQFFGPGTRLTVL.

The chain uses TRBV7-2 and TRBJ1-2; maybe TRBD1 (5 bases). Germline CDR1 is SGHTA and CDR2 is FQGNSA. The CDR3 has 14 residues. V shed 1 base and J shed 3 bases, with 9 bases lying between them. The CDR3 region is CASSLDRSDYGYTF. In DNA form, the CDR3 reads TGTGCCAGCAGCTTAGACAGGTCGGACTATGGCTACACCTTC.

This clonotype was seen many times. This CDR3 reads CASARQLQETQYF. The CDR3 region has the DNA TGTGCCAGCGCCCGACAGCTCCAAGAGACCCAGTACTTC. The chain couples TRBV27 to TRBJ2-5, with D tentatively TRBD1 (5 bases). The germline V gene encodes CDR1 MNHEY and CDR2 SMNVEV (reference sequence). V gave up 8 bases and J gave up 1 base, with 11 bases separating them. This CDR3 is 13 amino acids long.

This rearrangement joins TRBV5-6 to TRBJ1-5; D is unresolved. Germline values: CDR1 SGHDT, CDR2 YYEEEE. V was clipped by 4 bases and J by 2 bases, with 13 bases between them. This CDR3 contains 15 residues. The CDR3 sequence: CASSTGKGRNQPQHF. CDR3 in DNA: TGTGCCAGCAGCACTGGGAAGGGCCGCAATCAGCCCCAGCATTTT.

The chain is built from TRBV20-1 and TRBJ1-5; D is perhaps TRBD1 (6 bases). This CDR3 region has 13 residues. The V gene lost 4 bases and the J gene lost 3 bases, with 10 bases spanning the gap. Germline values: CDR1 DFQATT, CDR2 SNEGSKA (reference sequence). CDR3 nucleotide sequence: TGCAGTGCTAAAAGGGACAACAATCAGCCCCAGCATTTT. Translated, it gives CSAKRDNNQPQHF.

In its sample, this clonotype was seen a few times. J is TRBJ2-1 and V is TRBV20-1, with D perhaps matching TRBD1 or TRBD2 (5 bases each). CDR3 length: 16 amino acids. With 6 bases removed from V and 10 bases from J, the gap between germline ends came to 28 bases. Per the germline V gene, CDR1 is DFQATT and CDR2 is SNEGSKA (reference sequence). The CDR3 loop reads CSAPNFFRSSRGEQFF. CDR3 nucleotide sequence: TGCAGTGCCCCGAACTTCTTCCGTAGCTCGAGGGGAGAGCAGTTCTTC.